The sample holds one count of the clone carrying this T cell receptor beta chain. The CDR3 extends over 15 amino acids. J was trimmed by 6 bases and V by 8 bases; bases with no gene match: 10. Germline CDR1 MDHEN, CDR2 SYDVKM. These data originate in a study of shared clonotypes between healthy human individuals. Clones were read by immunoSEQ multiplex PCR, and TCRdb kept only the in-frame ones, dropping some. The table shows some 1.4 million clones, with roughly 96% occurring only once. The sequence came from a man younger than 45 in good health. Sequenced material: naive CD4+ T cells sorted from blood. The subset: CD45RA+ positively selected. The chain couples TRBV28 to TRBJ1-5, with TRBD1 matching over 10 bases. This CDR3 reads CASVWRQGAGQPQHF. The CDR3 DNA is TGTGCCAGCGTTTGGAGACAGGGGGCAGGTCAGCCCCAGCATTTT. The variable domain in full, with the rest retrieved from reference TRBV28 and TRBJ1-5, is DVKVTQSSRYLVKRTGEKVFLECVQDMDHENMFWYRQDPGLGLRLIYFSYDVKMKEKGDIPEGYSVSREKKERFSLILESASTNQTSMYLCASVWRQGAGQPQHFGDGTRLSIL.